The entry that follows covers one T cell receptor (beta chain) sequence. This table comes from immunoSEQ multiplex PCR, and its TCRdb copy is limited to in-frame clones, with some not included. The table has about 250,000 clones, around 88% seen once. The data originate from a study of blood T cell repertoires in COVID-19. CDR3 size: 14 residues. J gave up 0 bases and V 10 bases, and 6 bases lay outside the gene matches. Germline CDR1 reads ENHRY; CDR2 reads SYGVKD. This TCR came from a man older than 75 with acute or convalescent COVID-19. The chain carries TRBV10-3 and TRBJ2-3, with TRBD2 matching over 8 bases. The sequencing input was peripheral blood. The CDR3 reads CATRSGISTDTQYF. In DNA form, the CDR3 reads TGTGCCACCCGTAGCGGGATTAGCACAGATACGCAGTATTTT.